This passage covers 11 T cell receptor beta chains from one sample sequenced in a study of shared clonotypes between healthy human individuals. CD45RO-negative, CCR7-selected cells formed the naive CD8 fraction, which excluded terminally differentiated effector memory CD45RA+ cells. This table comes from immunoSEQ multiplex PCR, and its TCRdb copy is limited to in-frame clones, with some not included. This table has under 850,000 clones, 80% to 95% appearing once. Sample: naive CD8+ T cells sorted from blood. These receptors all come from a man younger than 40 in good health.

The chain combines TRBV7-9 with TRBJ1-3; D is possibly TRBD1 (6 bases). This CDR3 is built from 18 residues. The V end lost 4 bases, the J end lost 0 bases, and 19 bases lay between the germline ends. The germline gives CDR1 SEHNR, CDR2 FQNEAQ (reference sequence). DNA of the CDR3: TGTGCCAGCAGCTCGCCTTCCCAGGGGAAGGGCTCTGGAAACACCATATATTTT. It specifies CASSSPSQGKGSGNTIYF.

The chain employs TRBV5-1 and TRBJ2-7; 8 bases agree with TRBD1. Trimming took 7 bases from V and 0 from J; bases not matched to a gene: 12. This CDR3 has 16 residues. Germline V gene data show CDR1 as SGHRS and CDR2 as YFSETQ. The CDR3 loop is CASSSHRGAASYEQYF. CDR3 in DNA: TGCGCCAGCTCCTCCCACAGGGGGGCAGCCTCCTACGAGCAGTACTTC.

The chain combines TRBV28 with TRBJ2-1; no clear D. Per the germline V gene, CDR1 is MDHEN and CDR2 is SYDVKM. This CDR3 contains 15 residues. Trimming stripped 6 bases from V and 2 bases from J, with 14 bases between. CDR3 amino acids: CASSPTAIAYNEQFF. DNA for the CDR3: TGTGCCAGCAGCCCGACCGCGATTGCCTACAATGAGCAGTTCTTC.

The V gene is TRBV5-4, the J gene TRBJ2-7, with 9 bases fitting TRBD2. V lost 6 bases and J lost 2; bases outside the gene matches: 12. The CDR3 extends over 16 amino acids. CDR1 is SGHNT and CDR2 is YYREEE in the germline V gene (reference sequence). The CDR3 DNA reads TGTGCCAGCACCGACGGCTCAGCGGGAGGACCCTACGAGCAGTACTTC. It specifies CASTDGSAGGPYEQYF. Together with reference TRBV5-4 and TRBJ2-7, the CDR3 gives the full variable domain: ETGVTQSPTHLIKTRGQQVTLRCSSQSGHNTVSWYQQALGQGPQFIFQYYREEENGRGNFPPRFSGLQFPNYSSELNVNALELDDSALYLCASTDGSAGGPYEQYFGPGTRLTVT.

The chain carries TRBV9 and TRBJ2-2; D is tentatively TRBD1 or TRBD2 (6 bases each). Germline V CDR1 and CDR2: SGDLS, YYNGEE. V was trimmed by 1 base and J by 5 bases, leaving 12 bases between them. This CDR3 comprises 15 residues. DNA of the CDR3: TGTGCCAGCAGCGTATGGGGGGCGGGGACCGGGGAGCTGTTTTTT. Protein product: CASSVWGAGTGELFF.

This sequence joins TRBV5-6 and TRBJ2-5; 7 positions agree with TRBD1. The CDR3 runs 15 residues. Germline V gene sequence: CDR1 SGHDT, CDR2 YYEEEE. J was trimmed by 3 bases and V by 2 bases; bases with no gene match: 7. CDR3 amino acids: CASSLKRDSKETQYF. CDR3 nucleotide sequence: TGTGCCAGCAGCTTAAAACGGGACAGTAAAGAGACCCAGTACTTC.

A note on this clone: The same CDR3 arises from other DNA sequences in this sample as well. V and J are TRBV9 and TRBJ2-7, with a possible D match to TRBD2 (5 bases). V shed 3 bases and J shed 2 bases, with 12 bases lying between them. The germline V gene has CDR1 SGDLS and CDR2 YYNGEE. CDR3 length: 14 residues. CDR3 in DNA: TGTGCCAGCAGCGGGAGCGGAGGTGCCTACGAGCAGTACTTC. Residues: CASSGSGGAYEQYF. Drawing the rest from reference TRBV9 and TRBJ2-7, the complete variable domain is DSGVTQTPKHLITATGQRVTLRCSPRSGDLSVYWYQQSLDQGLQFLIQYYNGEERAKGNILERFSAQQFPDLHSELNLSSLELGDSALYFCASSGSGGAYEQYFGPGTRLTVT.

The chain uses TRBV19 and TRBJ2-1, with 8 bases lining up with TRBD1. There are 15 residues in the CDR3. The junction had 5 bases not matched to a gene; V was cut back by 7 bases and J by 0 bases. CDR1 is LNHDA, CDR2 SQIVND, per germline (reference sequence). This chain's CDR3 is CASTDRGSSYNEQFF. CDR3 sequence (DNA): TGTGCCAGTACCGACAGGGGTAGCTCCTACAATGAGCAGTTCTTC.

The chain employs TRBV14 and TRBJ2-7, with a possible D match to TRBD2 (6 bases). The CDR3 totals 14 residues. V lost 1 base to trimming and J lost 6 bases, with 13 bases between them. Germline-derived CDR1 and CDR2 are SGHDN and FVKESK. The CDR3 DNA follows: TGTGCCAGCAGCCAAGTCGGGGAGGAAGGCGAGCAGTACTTC. As protein: CASSQVGEEGEQYF.

CDR3 region: CSVEDWTGEVNEQFF. CDR3 DNA: TGCAGCGTTGAAGATTGGACAGGGGAGGTCAATGAGCAGTTCTTC. This chain connects TRBV29-1 to TRBJ2-1; TRBD1 aligns across 9 bases. V trimming: 0 bases; J trimming: 6 bases; junction bases outside the gene matches: 6. CDR3 length: 15 residues. CDR1 is SQVTM, CDR2 ANQGSEA, per germline.

The chain carries TRBV28 and TRBJ1-1; 7 nucleotides match TRBD1. The CDR3 extends over 15 amino acids. Germline trimming cut 3 bases from V and 4 bases from J; bases unmatched to any gene: 8. Germline V gene data show CDR1 as MDHEN and CDR2 as SYDVKM. CDR3 region: CASSLGTAQGTEAFF. In nucleotides, the CDR3 is TGTGCCAGCAGTTTGGGGACAGCGCAGGGCACTGAAGCTTTCTTT. Complete variable domain (other parts from reference TRBV28 and TRBJ1-1): DVKVTQSSRYLVKRTGEKVFLECVQDMDHENMFWYRQDPGLGLRLIYFSYDVKMKEKGDIPEGYSVSREKKERFSLILESASTNQTSMYLCASSLGTAQGTEAFFGQGTRLTVV.